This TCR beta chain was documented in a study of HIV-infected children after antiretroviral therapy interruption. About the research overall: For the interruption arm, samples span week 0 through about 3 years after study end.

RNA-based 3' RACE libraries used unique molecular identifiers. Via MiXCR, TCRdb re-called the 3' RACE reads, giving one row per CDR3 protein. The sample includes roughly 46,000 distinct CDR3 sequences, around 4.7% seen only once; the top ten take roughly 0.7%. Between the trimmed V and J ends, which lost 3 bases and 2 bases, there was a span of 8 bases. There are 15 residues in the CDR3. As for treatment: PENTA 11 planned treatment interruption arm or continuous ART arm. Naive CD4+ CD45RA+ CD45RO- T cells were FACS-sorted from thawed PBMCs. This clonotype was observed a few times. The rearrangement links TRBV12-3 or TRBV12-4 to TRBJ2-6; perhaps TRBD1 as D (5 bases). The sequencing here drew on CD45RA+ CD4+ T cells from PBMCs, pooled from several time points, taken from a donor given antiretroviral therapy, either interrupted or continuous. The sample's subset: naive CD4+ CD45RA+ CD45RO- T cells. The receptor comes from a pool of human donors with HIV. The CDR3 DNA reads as TGTGCCAGCAGTTTGGTAGGGGCTGGGGCCAACGTCCTGACTTTC. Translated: CASSLVGAGANVLTF.